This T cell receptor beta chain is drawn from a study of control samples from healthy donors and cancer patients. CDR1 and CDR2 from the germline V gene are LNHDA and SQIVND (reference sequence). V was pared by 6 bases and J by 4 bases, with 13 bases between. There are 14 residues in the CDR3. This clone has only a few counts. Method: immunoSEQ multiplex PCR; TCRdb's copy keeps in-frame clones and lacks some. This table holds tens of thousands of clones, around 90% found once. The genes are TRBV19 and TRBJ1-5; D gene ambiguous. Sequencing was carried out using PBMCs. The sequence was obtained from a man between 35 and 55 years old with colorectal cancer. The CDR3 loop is CASRMDGGNQPQHF. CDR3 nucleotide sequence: TGTGCCAGTAGGATGGACGGTGGGAATCAGCCCCAGCATTTT.